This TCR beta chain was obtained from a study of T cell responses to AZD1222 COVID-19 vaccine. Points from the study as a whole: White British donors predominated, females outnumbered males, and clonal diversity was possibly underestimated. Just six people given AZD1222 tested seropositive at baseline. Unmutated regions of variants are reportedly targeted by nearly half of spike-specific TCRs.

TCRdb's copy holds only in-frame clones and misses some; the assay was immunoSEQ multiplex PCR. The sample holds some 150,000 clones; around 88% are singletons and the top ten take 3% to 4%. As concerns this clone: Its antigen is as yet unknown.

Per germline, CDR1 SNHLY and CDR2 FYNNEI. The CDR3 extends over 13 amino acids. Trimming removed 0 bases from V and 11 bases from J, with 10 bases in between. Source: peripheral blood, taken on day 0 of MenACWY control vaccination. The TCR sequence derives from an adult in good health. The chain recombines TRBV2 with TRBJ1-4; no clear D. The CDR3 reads CASSEALEGKLFF. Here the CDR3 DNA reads TGTGCCAGCAGTGAAGCGTTAGAAGGGAAACTGTTTTTT.